The entry below describes one T cell receptor (beta chain). Its matching antigen is unknown. Some clones are missing from TCRdb's copy, which holds only in-frame ones; the method was immunoSEQ multiplex PCR. The data show 100,000 to 150,000 clones, roughly 80% seen once. The data were obtained in a study of radiation and T cells in renal cell carcinoma. The CDR3 extends over 16 amino acids. Germline CDR1 LNHDA, CDR2 SQIVND (reference sequence). The junction had 7 bases not matched to a gene; V was cut back by 3 bases and J by 5 bases. Regarding the study as a whole: From baseline, blood top tumor clonotypes peaked at 2 weeks post-radiation. Pretreatment tumor biopsies were lacking, so baseline clonotypes are unknown.

The time point: baseline pretreatment blood. This sample's treatment: 15 Gy SBRT to primary tumor, nephrectomy 4 weeks later. This clonotype was sampled from a woman aged 55-75 years with renal cell carcinoma. This chain connects TRBV19 to TRBJ2-2, with 9 bases aligning to TRBD2. The starting material was blood, obtained from a patient whose treatment included radiotherapy and nephrectomy. The CDR3 reads CASSIRGRAGTGELFF. The DNA for the CDR3 is TGTGCCAGTAGTATTCGCGGGAGGGCCGGAACCGGGGAGCTGTTTTTT. The full variable domain, its missing parts supplied by reference TRBV19 and TRBJ2-2, is DGGITQSPKYLFRKEGQNVTLSCEQNLNHDAMYWYRQDPGQGLRLIYYSQIVNDFQKGDIAEGYSVSREKKESFPLTVTSAQKNPTAFYLCASSIRGRAGTGELFFGEGSRLTVL.